Listed below are T cell receptor beta chains from one sample, sequenced in a study of T cells in Graves' hyperthyroidism and ophthalmopathy. TCRdb passed the multiplex PCR reads through MiXCR, listing each CDR3 protein once. The sample includes about 200,000 distinct CDR3 sequences, 17% of them seen just once. Material: blood. Every receptor here comes from a woman aged 45-60 years with Graves' hyperthyroidism. Both conserved end residues are part of each CDR3. A D gene is named only where the DNA matches it firmly. Size values are once, few and many counts, or a class for expanded clones, and some rows have none.

D gene: .
clone size: many
V gene: TRBV6-1
J gene: TRBJ2-7
CDR3 DNA: TGTGCCAGCAGTGAAGCGTGGGGGACCTACGAGCAGTACTTC
CDR3 protein: CASSEAWGTYEQYF

D gene: TRBD1
clone size: .
V gene: TRBV28
J gene: TRBJ1-6
CDR3 DNA: TGTGCCAGCAGCAACCCTGGGACAGGGGCCTCCCACTTT
CDR3 protein: CASSNPGTGASHF

D gene: TRBD2
clone size: .
V gene: TRBV5-4
J gene: TRBJ2-7
CDR3 DNA: TGTGCCAGCAGCCCCGAGGTTGGGACTAGCCCGTCGTACGAGCAGTACTTC
CDR3 protein: CASSPEVGTSPSYEQYF

D gene: TRBD2
clone size: .
V gene: TRBV3-1
J gene: TRBJ2-5
CDR3 DNA: TGTGCCAGCAGCTCCAGGGTTAGCGGGCAAGAGACCCAGTACTTC
CDR3 protein: CASSSRVSGQETQYF

D gene: .
clone size: many
V gene: TRBV11-3
J gene: TRBJ2-3
CDR3 DNA: TGTGCCAGCAGCCCAAGGGGGGCGAGCACAGATACGCAGTATTTT
CDR3 protein: CASSPRGASTDTQYF

D gene: .
clone size: many
V gene: TRBV11-2
J gene: TRBJ2-3
CDR3 DNA: TGTGCCAGCAGCTCCCAATCAGAGGGGGATACGCAGTATTTT
CDR3 protein: CASSSQSEGDTQYF

D gene: .
clone size: few
V gene: TRBV20-1
J gene: TRBJ2-2
CDR3 DNA: TGCAGTGTCTCCTCACGGGGTATCGGGGAGCTGTTTTTT
CDR3 protein: CSVSSRGIGELFF

D gene: .
clone size: .
V gene: TRBV7-9
J gene: TRBJ2-7
CDR3 DNA: TGTGCCAGCAGCCCGGGACTTCCCAAGGTCCACGAGCAGTACTTC
CDR3 protein: CASSPGLPKVHEQYF

D gene: TRBD2
clone size: .
V gene: TRBV7-2
J gene: TRBJ2-7
CDR3 DNA: TGTGCCAGCAGCCGTGGGACTAGCGGGGTTTACGAGCAGTACTTC
CDR3 protein: CASSRGTSGVYEQYF

D gene: .
clone size: few
V gene: TRBV9
J gene: TRBJ1-4
CDR3 DNA: TGTGCCAGCAGCGTAGTAAGTGGTGAAAAACTGTTTTTT
CDR3 protein: CASSVVSGEKLFF

D gene: TRBD1
clone size: .
V gene: TRBV12-3/TRBV12-4
J gene: TRBJ1-2
CDR3 DNA: TGTGCCAGCAGCCTGGGACAGGGGGCATTAGGCTACACCTTC
CDR3 protein: CASSLGQGALGYTF

D gene: .
clone size: many
V gene: TRBV20-1
J gene: TRBJ2-7
CDR3 DNA: TGCAGTGCTAGACCGTCCTACGAGCAGTACTTC
CDR3 protein: CSARPSYEQYF

D gene: .
clone size: .
V gene: TRBV7-3
J gene: TRBJ2-2
CDR3 DNA: TGTGCCAGCAGCTTAATGGTCACCGGGGAGCTGTTTTTT
CDR3 protein: CASSLMVTGELFF

D gene: TRBD1
clone size: many
V gene: TRBV27
J gene: TRBJ2-7
CDR3 DNA: TGTGCCAGCAGTTTACCCCCCGTTGGGACAGGGATCAACGAGCAGTACTTC
CDR3 protein: CASSLPPVGTGINEQYF

D gene: .
clone size: many
V gene: TRBV28
J gene: TRBJ2-3
CDR3 DNA: TGTGCCAGCAGGCGAGGGATAAGCACAGATACGCAGTATTTT
CDR3 protein: CASRRGISTDTQYF